The clone carrying this T cell receptor (beta chain) was detected only a few times. No antigen is known for it. The gene names given are mouse names. The sequence runs out 4 residues before the end of the CDR3; the remainder is reconstructed from the germline J gene. The record originates from a study of CD8+ T cells in alopecia areata. Sequencing used cDNA as its template, made by extracting RNA and reverse transcribing it. Generated by immunoSEQ multiplex PCR, the TCRdb table keeps only in-frame clones and is missing some. This sample comprises some 110,000 clones, none seen once only. From germline, CDR1 is NSQYPW and CDR2 LRSPGD (reference sequence). The CDR3 is made up of 14 amino acids. Trimming left V 1 base short and J 1 base short, with 7 bases between. The study, taken as a whole, reports: For lesional scalp, especially alopecia totalis/universalis, clonality was higher than in normal scalp. With patients, TCR sharing proved less clear than in mice, a difference possibly related to HLA.

The sample consisted of lesional skin. The chain couples TRBV1 to TRBJ1-1, with D unclear. This clonotype originated in a C3H/HeJ mouse with alopecia areata. As its MHC haplotype, the strain has H2-k. CDR3 bases read: TGCACCTGCAGTGCAGGAATGGGAAACACA. Amino acid sequence: CTCSAGMGNT. The CDR3 as a whole reads CTCSAGMGNTEVFF.